One T cell receptor beta chain is described in this entry. There are a few counts of this clonotype. No cognate antigen has been identified for it. No much larger clonotype is one base removed from it; base qualities were not supplied. Measured from the cysteine to the phenylalanine, the CDR3 is 14 residues long. Only CDR3 DNA is held: 42 bases, read in frame from base 1. V is pared back by 4 bases and J by 4 bases, with 11 bases lying between the germline termini. Looking up the germline V gene (reference sequence) yields CDR1 LGHDT and CDR2 YNNKEL. The sequencing machine was an Illumina NovaSeq 6000. cDNA libraries for TCRalpha and TCRbeta were prepared by 5'RACE using constant-segment primers, with sample barcodes and unique molecular identifiers added. RNA was extracted from every sample with Trizol reagent. The libraries were amplified in two PCR steps, and the second step added a second sample barcode and Illumina TruSeq adapters. Sequencing of libraries was performed on an Illumina NovaSeq with 2 x 150 bp paired-end reads. In the paper's pipeline: The reads were demultiplexed and collapsed into UMI-guided consensus sequences using migec v1.2.7. Using mixcr v2.1.11, UMI consensuses were aligned to TRA and TRB V and J templates and then assembled into clonotypes. Clonotypes were classified as expanded or contracted when called significant by both edgeR and NoisET, with noise models trained on biological replicates. For edgeR calls, a false discovery rate-adjusted p below 0.01 and a log2 fold-change threshold of 1 were applied. PCA with hierarchical clustering of max-normalized trajectories of the 1000 most abundant clonotypes was used as exploratory dynamics analysis. The CD4 or CD8 phenotype of responding clones was assigned using the separately sequenced CD4+ and CD8+ repertoires. In TCRdb, the public reads were trimmed at Q25 with fastp and aligned with MiXCR, with productive beta chains retained. Entries are consolidated by CDR3 protein sequence, retaining the most common genes and DNA. The V and J calls shown here were made by TCRdb, not taken from the authors' results. The sample table records hundreds of thousands of distinct CDR3 sequences; roughly a fifth of these occur just once. Of the sample, roughly 21% falls within the top ten clones.

The data were obtained in a study of T-cell memory formation after mild COVID-19 (dated by TCRdb to about 2021). General notes on the study: Most TCR sequence clusters were specific to one of the two donors. Longitudinal TCRalpha and TCRbeta repertoire sequencing tracked T-cell clones expanding and contracting after mild COVID-19 in a couple of donors. The cohort comprised two young, previously healthy adult volunteers, one female and one male.

Ficoll-Paque density gradient centrifugation was the method used to isolate PBMCs. Overall study outcomes, separate from this receptor: Contracting CD4+ clones were located mainly in the CM and EM memory subsets, whereas CD8+ clones were found to be enriched in EMRA. Some responding clones were detected in pre-infection memory, suggesting pre-existing cross-reactive memory T cells joined the SARS-CoV-2 response. Clones that contracted from day 15 to 85 showed balanced CD4/CD8 phenotypes, whereas a second wave of clones that expanded from day 15 to 37 leaned towards CD4+. Only two mild cases were covered in the study, and larger cohorts including severe cases with pre-infection samples were considered necessary. Whether the second-wave clones peaking on day 37 were SARS-CoV-2 specific was not confirmed.

The sequence was obtained from a man aged 18 to 30 who had mild COVID-19 (a few samples of this study predate the infection). The sample titles of this study are shuffled in the database, so cell type and time point are left out; the donor was told from shared clones. The sequence links TRBV3-1 to TRBJ1-3; no D gene call is confident. Sample: PBMCs or a T cell subset sorted from them (not recorded which). CDR3 region: CASSPSQRGNTIYF. In nucleotide form, the sequence is TGTGCCAGCAGCCCTTCACAGAGGGGAAACACCATATATTTT. The CDR3, completed at both ends by the reference TRBV3-1 and TRBJ1-3 genes, gives the full variable domain DTAVSQTPKYLVTQMGNDKSIKCEQNLGHDTMYWYKQDSKKFLKIMFSYNNKELIINETVPNRFSPKSPDKAHLNLHINSLELGDSAVYFCASSPSQRGNTIYFGEGSWLTVV.